This T cell receptor beta chain was profiled in a study of identical twins. General study results and limits: Reduced insertions were recorded for abundant cord blood beta clonotypes, with no such pattern in memory repertoires.

MiXCR, applied by TCRdb to the 5' RACE reads, yields one record per CDR3 protein. The table lists a few hundred thousand distinct CDR3 sequences, about 8% of them singletons, with less than 4% in the top ten. This CDR3 spans 16 amino acids. Looked up from germline, CDR1 is SGDLS and CDR2 is YYNGEE. V shed 0 bases, J shed 6 bases, and the junction held 8 bases outside the gene matches. As for this clonotype: Its antigen remains unknown.

These data were also filed under a second study, of yellow fever vaccine responses in identical twins.

V usage is TRBV9 and J usage is TRBJ2-5; 10 positions agree with TRBD2. The sequenced material came from CD8+ T cells sorted from blood. The sequence derives from a woman aged 18-29 years in good health. This CDR3 is CASSVGGAGGRQTQYF. CDR3 nucleotides: TGTGCCAGCAGCGTAGGGGGAGCGGGAGGGCGACAGACCCAGTACTTC.